Listed below are T cell receptor beta chains from one sample, sequenced in a study of cytomegalovirus exposure and HLA in healthy donors. The repertoire was sequenced with immunoSEQ multiplex PCR; TCRdb's copy has only in-frame clones and lacks some. The data contain under 200,000 clones, around three quarters of them seen just once; the ten biggest clones take up around 3.4%. Sequenced: PBMCs. The source of these receptors is a man aged 25 to 45 in good health and CMV-seropositive. CDR3s include the opening cysteine and the closing phenylalanine or tryptophan. D genes are given only for firm matches. The size of a clone is reported for some rows only, either as once, few or many, or as a class for expanded clones.

clone_size | j_call | v_call | d_call | cdr3_aa | cdr3_nt
. | TRBJ2-7 | TRBV6-5 | . | CASSYSGRGSYEQYF | TGTGCCAGCAGTTACTCGGGCAGGGGCTCCTACGAGCAGTACTTC
. | TRBJ1-6 | TRBV6-1 | TRBD1 | CASSELDRVGSPLHF | TGTGCCAGCAGTGAATTGGACAGGGTCGGATCACCCCTCCACTTT
. | TRBJ1-2 | TRBV28 | TRBD1 | CASSLSTGSNYGYTF | TGTGCCAGCAGCCTTTCGACAGGGTCAAACTATGGCTACACCTTC
. | TRBJ2-5 | TRBV6-5 | . | CASSSGGRGARETQYF | TGTGCCAGCAGTTCAGGGGGGCGGGGGGCCAGGGAGACCCAGTACTTC
. | TRBJ2-7 | TRBV6-5 | . | CASRRDFSSYEQYF | TGTGCCAGCAGGAGGGACTTTAGCTCCTACGAGCAGTACTTC
few | TRBJ2-7 | TRBV2 | . | CASRQGRREYEQYF | TGTGCCAGCAGACAGGGACGGCGCGAATACGAGCAGTACTTC
. | TRBJ2-4 | TRBV30 | . | CAWNRGTKNIQYF | TGTGCCTGGAATAGGGGAACCAAAAACATTCAGTACTTC
. | TRBJ2-3 | TRBV14 | . | CASSQDFIRETDTQYF | TGTGCCAGCAGCCAAGACTTCATAAGGGAGACAGATACGCAGTATTTT
. | TRBJ2-3 | TRBV5-1 | TRBD2 | CASSFLAGTDTQYF | TGCGCCAGCAGCTTCCTAGCGGGCACAGATACGCAGTATTTT
once | TRBJ1-4 | TRBV7-3 | TRBD1 | CASSPRMTGNEKLFF | TGTGCCAGCAGCCCCCGTATGACAGGGAATGAAAAACTGTTTTTT
. | TRBJ2-7 | TRBV11-2 | TRBD1 | CASSSYRDRGIYEQYF | TGTGCCAGCAGCTCCTACCGGGACAGGGGAATCTACGAGCAGTACTTC
few | TRBJ2-2 | TRBV25-1 | . | CASSDPRANTGELFF | TGTGCCAGCAGTGACCCCAGGGCGAACACCGGGGAGCTGTTTTTT
few | TRBJ1-5 | TRBV6-1 | TRBD1 | CATRQGGFNQPQHF | TGTGCCACAAGACAGGGGGGATTTAATCAGCCCCAGCATTTT
. | TRBJ2-3 | TRBV6-1 | TRBD2 | CASAVLAGGTDTQYF | TGTGCCAGCGCCGTTCTAGCGGGGGGCACAGATACGCAGTATTTT
. | TRBJ2-5 | TRBV5-4 | . | CASSLGQGGETQYF | TGTGCCAGCAGCTTGGGGCAGGGTGGTGAGACCCAGTACTTC
few | TRBJ2-2 | TRBV21-1 | . | CASSKDISGGLNTGELFF | TGTGCCAGCAGCAAAGACATTAGCGGGGGCCTGAACACCGGGGAGCTGTTTTTT
. | TRBJ2-3 | TRBV5-1 | TRBD2 | CASSLVSGGAYGTQYF | TGCGCCAGCAGCTTGGTTAGCGGGGGGGCCTATGGTACGCAGTATTTT
. | TRBJ1-5 | TRBV27 | TRBD1 | CASSPGTAVQHF | TGTGCCAGCAGCCCCGGGACAGCCGTCCAGCATTTT
. | TRBJ2-5 | TRBV19 | . | CASSHYGTRNQETQYF | TGTGCCAGTAGCCACTACGGGACAAGAAACCAAGAGACCCAGTACTTC
few | TRBJ2-1 | TRBV27 | TRBD2 | CASSWTSGGDFYGEQFF | TGTGCCAGCAGTTGGACTAGCGGGGGCGACTTTTACGGTGAGCAGTTCTTC
. | TRBJ2-2 | TRBV10-1 | . | CASSYKNTGELFF | TGCGCCAGCAGTTACAAGAACACCGGGGAGCTGTTTTTT
. | TRBJ1-6 | TRBV28 | . | CASGQSYSPLHF | TGTGCCAGCGGGCAGTCTTATTCACCCCTCCACTTT
few | TRBJ2-3 | TRBV5-1 | TRBD2 | CASSLGLAGLSDTQYF | TGCGCCAGCAGCTTGGGACTAGCGGGACTATCAGATACGCAGTATTTT
. | TRBJ2-7 | TRBV2 | . | CASSETFVGGHEQYF | TGTGCCAGCAGTGAAACATTTGTGGGGGGTCACGAGCAGTACTTC
once | TRBJ2-3 | TRBV5-1 | TRBD2 | CASSPLGGGGYDTQYF | TGCGCCAGCAGCCCTCTAGGCGGGGGGGGGTACGATACGCAGTATTTT
. | TRBJ2-7 | TRBV5-1 | . | CASSLGRETYEQYF | TGCGCCAGCAGCTTGGGCCGGGAGACCTACGAGCAGTACTTC
. | TRBJ2-1 | TRBV7-3 | TRBD2 | CASSLSRGGYNEQFF | TGTGCCAGCAGCTTAAGCCGGGGGGGATACAATGAGCAGTTCTTC
. | TRBJ2-2 | TRBV6-5 | TRBD1 | CASSWAGGANTGELFF | TGTGCCAGCAGTTGGGCAGGGGGCGCAAACACCGGGGAGCTGTTTTTT
. | TRBJ2-5 | TRBV4-1 | . | CASSQITQGRRETQYF | TGCGCCAGCAGCCAGATAACCCAGGGGCGACGGGAGACCCAGTACTTC
. | TRBJ2-3 | TRBV4-3 | TRBD2 | CASSQGGPSGGANTQYF | TGCGCCAGCAGCCAGGGAGGGCCTAGCGGGGGGGCGAATACGCAGTATTTT
once | TRBJ1-5 | TRBV7-6 | TRBD1 | CASSSRTGLSPQHF | TGTGCCAGCAGCAGTAGGACAGGGCTCTCGCCCCAGCATTTT
few | TRBJ1-1 | TRBV5-6 | . | CASLRGSTEAFF | TGTGCCAGCTTACGGGGGAGCACTGAAGCTTTCTTT
. | TRBJ1-2 | TRBV9 | . | CASSVDNSYGYTF | TGTGCCAGCAGCGTAGATAATAGCTATGGCTACACCTTC
. | TRBJ2-2 | TRBV6-5 | . | CASSRGRFGELFF | TGTGCCAGCAGCAGGGGGAGGTTCGGGGAGCTGTTTTTT
. | TRBJ1-3 | TRBV12-5 | . | CASGTDRYSGNTIYF | TGTGCTAGTGGTACCGACAGATACTCTGGAAACACCATATATTTT
. | TRBJ1-1 | TRBV2 | TRBD1 | CASSVDRVNTEAFF | TGTGCCAGCAGTGTGGACAGGGTGAACACTGAAGCTTTCTTT
. | TRBJ2-5 | TRBV10-3 | TRBD2 | CAISGGGSETQYF | TGTGCCATCAGTGGCGGGGGTAGCGAGACCCAGTACTTC
few | TRBJ1-4 | TRBV19 | . | CASSRRQATNEKLFF | TGTGCCAGTAGCCGCCGACAAGCAACTAATGAAAAACTGTTTTTT
. | TRBJ2-4 | TRBV28 | TRBD1 | CASSLSSRTGGKNIQYF | TGTGCCAGCAGTTTAAGTAGCAGGACAGGGGGCAAAAACATTCAGTACTTC
. | TRBJ1-1 | TRBV6-1 | . | CASSEDPPGTEAFF | TGTGCCAGCAGTGAAGACCCCCCGGGGACTGAAGCTTTCTTT
once | TRBJ2-5 | TRBV4-3 | . | CASSQEGGAEETQYF | TGCGCCAGCAGCCAAGAAGGGGGGGCCGAAGAGACCCAGTACTTC
. | TRBJ2-1 | TRBV7-9 | TRBD1 | CASSLGDRNLDEQFF | TGTGCCAGCAGCTTAGGGGACAGGAATTTGGATGAGCAGTTCTTC
. | TRBJ2-5 | TRBV28 | TRBD2 | CASSSQRGAGETQYF | TGTGCCAGCAGTTCCCAGCGGGGGGCAGGAGAGACCCAGTACTTC
. | TRBJ1-5 | TRBV15 | TRBD1 | CATSRNTGTVYSNQPQHF | TGTGCCACCAGCAGAAATACCGGGACAGTGTATAGCAATCAGCCCCAGCATTTT
. | TRBJ2-7 | TRBV4-1 | . | CASSQVLAIDEQYF | TGCGCCAGCAGCCAAGTTCTAGCGATCGACGAGCAGTACTTC
once | TRBJ2-3 | TRBV9 | TRBD1 | CASSQLSGQGADTQYF | TGTGCCAGCAGCCAACTCTCGGGACAGGGGGCAGATACGCAGTATTTT
few | TRBJ2-7 | TRBV5-1 | . | CASSLSSEFYEQYF | TGCGCCAGCAGCTTGAGTTCCGAGTTTTACGAGCAGTACTTC
. | TRBJ2-7 | TRBV7-2 | TRBD1 | CASSPGTGEGEQYF | TGTGCCAGCAGCCCCGGGACAGGGGAGGGCGAGCAGTACTTC